Described below is a single TCR beta chain sequence and its context. These data come from a study of blood T cell repertoires in COVID-19. Overall study: Italy, Spain and the United States were the sources of the convalescent and acute COVID-19 samples. PBMCs, B-cell-depleted T cells, or T cells provided the cDNA or gDNA that made up the material.

How the authors handled the data: Reference gene primers were amplified, and this amplification served to estimate nucleated cell counts. Sequencing used immunoSEQ multiplex PCR; TCRdb keeps in-frame clones, though not all of them. That table furnishes V, J and clone size, whereas the DNA furnished D and trimming. The sample yields over 300,000 clones, 90% seen once. Trimming removed 5 bases from V and 1 base from J, with 20 bases in between. The germline gives CDR1 SGHAT, CDR2 FQNNGV. CDR3 length: 17 residues. The V gene is TRBV11-2, the J gene TRBJ2-5, with D possibly being TRBD2 (6 bases). The sequenced sample was peripheral blood. This TCR was recovered from a man between 18 and 29 years old with active or convalescent COVID-19. The CDR3 sequence: CASSQKGTRDLQETQYF. The CDR3 nucleotides read TGTGCCAGCAGCCAAAAAGGGACTCGCGACCTCCAAGAGACCCAGTACTTC.